The sequence of this T cell receptor (beta chain) was determined in a study of naive and memory T cell subsets. Overall study findings and caveats: In CD4 and CD8 cells, diversity dropped from naive through EMRA. The power law exponent of TCR abundance differed between naive and memory cells.

Sequential positive selection took CD4 T cells first, then CD8 T cells. Two oligonucleotides, mixed equimolar, formed the beta constant-region primer covering TRBC1 and TRBC2. Ligated cDNA was amplified by four rounds of PCR with nested alpha and beta constant-region primers and SP2. TCRdb fed the UMI-ligation and nested PCR reads into MiXCR, producing one record per CDR3 protein. The repertoire holds tens of thousands of distinct CDR3 sequences, with approximately 9.2% as singletons. This clonotype was seen many times. Antigen specificity is unknown. Sequencing input: naive CD8+ T cells from blood. This TCR was recovered from a human donor in good health.

The CDR3 DNA sequence: TGCAGCGTCCTTGGAGGGCAGTACAACTATGGCTACACCTTC. Its translation: CSVLGGQYNYGYTF. The rearrangement joins TRBV29-1 to TRBJ1-2; D unclear. V lost 6 bases and J lost 2, with 16 bases in between. Looked up from germline, CDR1 is SQVTM and CDR2 is ANQGSEA. The CDR3 loop spans 14 amino acids. The whole variable domain, remainder taken from reference TRBV29-1 and TRBJ1-2, is SAVISQKPSRDICQRGTSLTIQCQVDSQVTMMFWYRQQPGQSLTLIATANQGSEATYESGFVIDKFPISRPNLTFSTLTVSNMSPEDSSIYLCSVLGGQYNYGYTFGSGTRLTVV.